These 26 T cell receptor beta chains originate from one sample sequenced in a study of T cell repertoires in cytomegalovirus infection. From the reads, TCRdb called clonotypes with MiXCR, one entry per CDR3 protein. The sample lists roughly 300,000 distinct CDR3 sequences; around 25% were seen once. The sequencing sample was made of PBMCs. The receptors come from a human donor in good health (CMV status not recorded). Some clones in this sample may be carry-over from other donors' samples.

This clonotype was observed a handful of times. The rearrangement links TRBV4-1 to TRBJ1-6; D not certain. The CDR3 is made up of 16 amino acids. V lost 1 base to trimming and J lost 5 bases, with 12 bases between them. The germline V gene encodes CDR1 MGHRA and CDR2 YSYEKL. The chain's CDR3 is CASSQVPDSNNSPLHF. The DNA of the CDR3 is TGCGCCAGCAGCCAAGTACCTGACTCTAATAATTCACCCCTCCACTTT.

This clonotype occurred many times. The J gene is TRBJ2-2, the V gene TRBV7-8, with D possibly being TRBD1 (6 bases). The V end lost 5 bases, the J end lost 0 bases, and 13 bases lay between the germline ends. CDR1 is SGHVS, CDR2 FQNEAQ, per germline. The CDR3 has 16 residues. CDR3 in DNA: TGTGCCAGCAGCCCCTCGACAGGTTCGAACACCGGGGAGCTGTTTTTT. Translated, it gives CASSPSTGSNTGELFF.

This sequence joins TRBV7-6 and TRBJ2-1; D is unclear. Deletions cut 7 bases from V and 9 bases from J, with 10 bases between. The CDR3 covers 11 residues. Germline V gene lookup returns CDR1 SGHVS and CDR2 FNYEAQ. The CDR3 protein is CASKLGSEQFF. CDR3 DNA: TGTGCCAGCAAACTCGGTAGTGAGCAGTTCTTC. Combining the CDR3 with reference TRBV7-6 and TRBJ2-1 gives the whole variable domain GAGVSQSPRYKVTKRGQDVALRCDPISGHVSLYWYRQALGQGPEFLTYFNYEAQQDKSGLPNDRFSAERPEGSISTLTIQRTEQRDSAMYRCASKLGSEQFFGPGTRLTVL.

CDR3 amino acids: CASKKQGYAFF. The DNA for the CDR3 is TGTGCCAGTAAGAAGCAGGGCTACGCTTTCTTT. V is TRBV19 and J is TRBJ1-1; D possibly corresponds to TRBD1 (5 bases). Trimming cost V 7 bases and J 11 bases, with 14 bases left between them. The germline V gene has CDR1 LNHDA and CDR2 SQIVND (reference sequence). This CDR3 comprises 11 residues.

The chain joins TRBV7-9 to TRBJ2-7, with a tentative D call TRBD1 (5 bases). The CDR3 extends over 13 amino acids. V shed 3 bases and J shed 8 bases, with 14 bases lying between them. Germline V gene lookup returns CDR1 SEHNR and CDR2 FQNEAQ (reference sequence). CDR3 sequence reads: CASSLGPVSKQYF. The CDR3 DNA follows: TGTGCCAGCAGCTTGGGGCCTGTTTCTAAGCAGTACTTC.

Of note for this clonotype: This could be a read error, since a much larger clone is one nucleotide away. The DNA of the CDR3 is TGTGCCAGTGGATCGGGCAATCAGCCCCAGTATTTT. This gives the protein CASGSGNQPQYF. The chain employs TRBV28 and TRBJ1-5; D gene uncertain. The closer fit of TRBJ2-3 to the DNA end suggests the J call may be wrong. Germline CDR1 and CDR2: MDHEN and SYDVKM. This CDR3 has 12 residues.

The table lists this clonotype with many counts. This chain joins TRBV7-3 and TRBJ2-1, with D hard to call. Trimming removed 4 bases at V and 6 bases at J, with 13 bases between. The germline CDR1 and CDR2 sequences are SGHTA and FQGTGA. The CDR3 has 14 residues. The CDR3 region has the DNA TGTGCCAGCAGCTCGGCGAGTAGCAGCAATGAGCAGTTCTTC. Amino acid sequence: CASSSASSSNEQFF.

This clonotype was observed at least ten times. The chain recombines TRBV4-1 with TRBJ2-7; D possibly corresponds to TRBD1 (6 bases). The V gene's germline CDR1 is MGHRA and CDR2 YSYEKL. The germline V and J ends were trimmed by 0 bases and 0 bases, with 12 bases remaining between them. The CDR3 spans 16 residues. The CDR3 nucleotides read TGCGCCAGCAGCCAAGATTCAGACAGGAGCTCCTACGAGCAGTACTTC. It codes for CASSQDSDRSSYEQYF.

The sample holds a few counts of this clonotype. This chain connects TRBV4-1 to TRBJ1-6, with D perhaps matching TRBD1 (5 bases). V was cut by 4 bases and J by 7 bases, with 14 bases left in between. The CDR3 covers 15 residues. Germline CDR1 and CDR2: MGHRA and YSYEKL. The CDR3 sequence is CASSRSGSINSPLHF. The DNA for the CDR3 is TGCGCCAGCAGCCGTTCAGGGAGTATCAATTCACCCCTCCACTTT.

The J gene is TRBJ1-1, the V gene TRBV30, with a weak D call TRBD1 (6 bases). This CDR3 is built from 12 residues. Germline-derived CDR1 and CDR2 are GTSNPN and SVGIG (reference sequence). V dropped 2 bases and J dropped 5 bases, with 9 bases sitting between them. The CDR3 sequence is CAWSRGGTEAFF. CDR3 in DNA: TGTGCCTGGAGTAGAGGGGGGACTGAAGCTTTCTTT.

The genes are TRBV5-5 and TRBJ1-2; 7 nucleotides line up with TRBD1. The CDR3 extends over 14 amino acids. CDR1 is SGHKS and CDR2 is YYEKEE in the germline V gene (reference sequence). The ends lost 4 bases at V and 0 bases at J; junction bases unmatched: 3. As DNA, the CDR3 is TGTGCCAGCAGCCTGACAGGGACTAACTATGGCTACACCTTC. This sequence encodes CASSLTGTNYGYTF.

This clonotype was recorded a few times. The chain has TRBV10-3 and TRBJ1-1; 9 nucleotides line up with TRBD1. The CDR3 sequence is 14 residues long. Trimming at V came to 5 bases and at J to 5 bases, leaving 6 bases not matched to a gene. In germline, CDR1 is ENHRY, CDR2 SYGVKD. The CDR3, as DNA: TGTGCCATCAGTAAAGGACAGGGGAAGACTGAAGCTTTCTTT. Residues: CAISKGQGKTEAFF.

CDR3 amino acids: CASSSQGVENEKLFF. Here the CDR3 DNA reads TGTGCCAGCAGTAGCCAGGGAGTGGAAAATGAAAAACTGTTTTTT. The chain couples TRBV2 to TRBJ1-4; D perhaps matches TRBD1 (5 bases). Germline CDR1 and CDR2: SNHLY and FYNNEI. The CDR3 has 15 amino acids. Trimming pared 5 bases from V and 5 bases from J, leaving 15 bases between.

This clonotype was recorded a few times. The V and J genes are TRBV4-1 and TRBJ1-5; 7 bases agree with TRBD1. The ends lost 6 bases at V and 8 bases at J; junction bases unmatched: 10. Looked up from germline, CDR1 is MGHRA and CDR2 is YSYEKL. The CDR3 contains 14 residues. As DNA, the CDR3 is TGCGCCAGCAGATCGGAGGGGGCTGTGGAGCCCCAGCATTTT. Translating it yields CASRSEGAVEPQHF.

This clonotype came up a few times. This chain uses TRBV11-2 with TRBJ1-1, with a weak D call TRBD1 (5 bases). V was shortened by 3 bases and J by 1 base, with 9 bases between the two germline ends. This CDR3 has 14 amino acids. Germline CDR1 is SGHAT and CDR2 is FQNNGV. The CDR3 is CASSLPGRNTEAFF. The CDR3 DNA reads TGTGCCAGCAGCTTGCCGGGACGGAACACTGAAGCTTTCTTT.

This chain joins TRBV28 and TRBJ2-5; D may be TRBD1 (6 bases). Between the trimmed V and J ends, which lost 3 bases and 2 bases, there was a span of 13 bases. The CDR3 length is 15 residues. Germline CDR1 and CDR2: MDHEN and SYDVKM. This CDR3 is CASSFGQLIQETQYF. DNA of the CDR3: TGTGCCAGCAGTTTTGGACAGCTTATTCAAGAGACCCAGTACTTC. The full variable domain, in which reference TRBV28 and TRBJ2-5 provide the parts outside the CDR3, is DVKVTQSSRYLVKRTGEKVFLECVQDMDHENMFWYRQDPGLGLRLIYFSYDVKMKEKGDIPEGYSVSREKKERFSLILESASTNQTSMYLCASSFGQLIQETQYFGPGTRLLVL.

This clonotype occurred many times. J is TRBJ2-7 and V is TRBV7-2, with a tentative D call TRBD1 (6 bases). V shed 4 bases and J shed 6 bases, with 13 bases lying between them. The CDR3 spans 13 residues. Germline loops: CDR1 SGHTA, CDR2 FQGNSA. The CDR3, as DNA: TGTGCCAGCAGCTCAGGGGCTAGAGTCGAGCAGTACTTC. Residues: CASSSGARVEQYF.

In regard to this clonotype: Since a much larger clone is just one base distant, this may be a read error. This chain uses TRBV7-2 with TRBJ2-1; TRBD2 might be the D (6 bases). CDR1 SGHTA and CDR2 FQGNSA come from the germline V gene. The CDR3 is made up of 13 amino acids. CDR3 DNA: TGTGCCAGCAGCTTAGTGGGAGGCAATGAGGAGTTCTTC. Amino acids: CASSLVGGNEEFF.

This clonotype has ten or more counts. CDR3 region: CASSPQNEQFF. The DNA of the CDR3 is TGTGCCAGCAGCCCGCAGAATGAGCAGTTCTTC. The J gene is TRBJ2-1, the V gene TRBV6-2 or TRBV6-3; D unclear. V shed 6 bases and J shed 7 bases, with 7 bases lying between them. From germline, CDR1 is MNHEY and CDR2 SVGEGT. The CDR3 sequence is 11 residues long.

This clonotype was seen a few times. This rearrangement joins TRBV6-1 to TRBJ2-5; TRBD1 is a possible D gene (6 bases). Trimming stripped 6 bases from V and 0 bases from J, with 14 bases between. Looked up from germline, CDR1 is MNHNS and CDR2 is SASEGT. CDR3 size: 15 residues. The CDR3 region is CASRKLDRNQETQYF. DNA for the CDR3: TGTGCCAGCAGGAAACTAGACAGGAACCAAGAGACCCAGTACTTC.

The V gene is TRBV28, the J gene TRBJ1-2, with TRBD1 matching over 7 bases. CDR3 length equals 14 residues. CDR1 MDHEN and CDR2 SYDVKM come from the germline V gene. J was trimmed by 4 bases and V by 2 bases; bases with no gene match: 4. This CDR3 is CASSLMGQTYGYTF. CDR3 nucleotide sequence: TGTGCCAGCAGTTTAATGGGACAGACCTATGGCTACACCTTC.

This chain uses TRBV25-1 with TRBJ2-2, with 12 bases identical to TRBD1. Germline CDR1 MGHDK, CDR2 SYGVNS. The J segment lost 7 bases and the V segment lost 6 bases, leaving 6 bases of the junction unmatched. CDR3 length: 15 amino acids. The CDR3 here is CASSRDRGLGGELFF. The CDR3 DNA is TGTGCCAGCAGCCGGGACAGGGGGCTAGGCGGGGAGCTGTTTTTT.

This chain links TRBV2 with TRBJ1-3; no definite D call. CDR1 is SNHLY and CDR2 is FYNNEI in the germline V gene. V gave up 5 bases and J gave up 0 bases, with 11 bases separating them. The CDR3 spans 15 residues. The CDR3 loop is CASSPTEISGNTIYF. DNA of the CDR3: TGTGCCAGCAGTCCAACAGAGATCTCTGGAAACACCATATATTTT.

V is TRBV7-2 and J is TRBJ2-5; the match to TRBD1 covers 12 bases. The length of the CDR3 is 15 residues. The ends lost 4 bases at V and 5 bases at J; junction bases unmatched: 5. Germline V lookup: CDR1 SGHTA, CDR2 FQGNSA. Here the CDR3 DNA reads TGTGCCAGCAGCTCGGGGACAGGGGGCTTCGAGACCCAGTACTTC. Translation gives CASSSGTGGFETQYF.

This chain links TRBV5-4 with TRBJ1-5; D remains unclear. This CDR3 region has 14 residues. The germline CDR1 and CDR2 sequences are SGHNT and YYREEE (reference sequence). With 2 bases removed from V and 4 bases from J, the gap between germline ends came to 10 bases. CDR3 residues: CASSFAGLNQPQHF. The CDR3 bases are TGTGCCAGCAGCTTTGCCGGACTTAATCAGCCCCAGCATTTT.

This clonotype was seen only a few times. The rearrangement uses TRBV20-1 and TRBJ1-1, with 11 bases fitting TRBD1. This CDR3 has 13 amino acids. Germline V gives CDR1 DFQATT, CDR2 SNEGSKA (reference sequence). Unmatched junction bases numbered 5, after V lost 6 bases and J lost 5 bases. This CDR3 is CSATGTGGTEAFF. The CDR3 DNA is TGCAGTGCAACCGGGACAGGGGGAACTGAAGCTTTCTTT.